This T cell receptor beta chain appears in the sequencing data of a study of radiation and T cells in renal cell carcinoma. This table comes from immunoSEQ multiplex PCR, and its TCRdb copy is limited to in-frame clones, with some not included. This table has some 120,000 clones, roughly 80% appearing once. Indicated time point: baseline pretreatment blood. The treatment is: 15 Gy SBRT to primary tumor, nephrectomy 4 weeks later. The TCR sequence derives from an older woman with renal cell carcinoma. Sequencing used blood, obtained from a patient whose treatment included radiotherapy and nephrectomy.

CDR3 residues: CASSQGGRTGGDTQYF. The CDR3, as DNA: TGCGCCAGCAGCCAGGGGGGACGGACAGGGGGAGATACGCAGTATTTT. The rearrangement uses TRBV4-3 and TRBJ2-3, with 10 nucleotides matching TRBD1. V dropped 3 bases and J dropped 5; count of bases not matched to a gene: 8. This CDR3 comprises 16 residues. Germline V gives CDR1 LGHNA, CDR2 YSLEER.